One T cell receptor (beta chain) is described in this entry. What it recognizes is unknown. Autoimmune disease history or systemic immunosuppression was exclusionary. These data originate in a study of OX40 agonist ivuxolimab in advanced cancers. Study background: Cohort: 82.7% men, mean age around 55, aged roughly 20 to 79.

Study-wide results and caveats: At 0.1 to 3.0 mg/kg and by week 6, clonal expansion occurred in CD4+ and CD8+ blood T cells.

Sequenced by immunoSEQ multiplex PCR; TCRdb stores in-frame clones only, minus some. The profile shows tens of thousands of clones, 80% to 90% of them singletons. The TCR originated in an adult with an advanced solid tumor such as melanoma, head and neck, liver or kidney cancer. Sequenced here: CD4+ or CD8+ T cells sorted from blood, sampled in a trial of the OX40 agonist ivuxolimab.

CDR3 sequence (DNA): TGTGCCAGCAGTTATGGGACAGGGGGCCGGAAGGGCTACACCTTC. This translates into CASSYGTGGRKGYTF. The chain recombines TRBV6-5 with TRBJ1-2; 12 bases line up with TRBD1. V dropped 3 bases and J dropped 8; count of bases not matched to a gene: 7. The CDR3 spans 15 residues. Germline CDR1 reads MNHEY; CDR2 reads SVGAGI.